The T cell receptor (beta chain) under discussion was sequenced for a study of response to subunit inactivated influenza vaccine. TCRdb fed the RT-PCR reads into MiXCR, producing one record per CDR3 protein. The table shows 500,000 or so distinct CDR3 sequences, with approximately 17% occurring only once. CDR3 length: 17 amino acids. Trimming cost V 3 bases and J 2 bases, with 19 bases left between them. Per the germline V gene, CDR1 is MDHEN and CDR2 is SYDVKM. This specimen consisted of CD4+ T cells sorted from PBMCs, obtained about 23 months after vaccination. The source is a man aged 50 to 75 who received an inactivated influenza vaccine. This chain joins TRBV28 and TRBJ2-5; D not certain. Here the CDR3 reads CASSFIGRAPPQETQYF. The CDR3 bases are TGTGCCAGCAGTTTCATTGGTCGGGCCCCGCCACAAGAGACCCAGTACTTC.